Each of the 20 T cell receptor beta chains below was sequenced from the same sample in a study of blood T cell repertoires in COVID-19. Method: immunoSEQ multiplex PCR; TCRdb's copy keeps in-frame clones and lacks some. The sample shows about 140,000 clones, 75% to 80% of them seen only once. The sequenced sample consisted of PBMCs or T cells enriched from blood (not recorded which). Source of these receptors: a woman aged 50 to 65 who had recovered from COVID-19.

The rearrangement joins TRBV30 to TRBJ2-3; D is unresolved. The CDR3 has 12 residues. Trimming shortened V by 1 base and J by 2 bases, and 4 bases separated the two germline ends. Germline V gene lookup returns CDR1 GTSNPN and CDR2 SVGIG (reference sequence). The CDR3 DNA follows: TGTGCCTGGAGTGCCTACACAGATACGCAGTATTTT. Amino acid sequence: CAWSAYTDTQYF.

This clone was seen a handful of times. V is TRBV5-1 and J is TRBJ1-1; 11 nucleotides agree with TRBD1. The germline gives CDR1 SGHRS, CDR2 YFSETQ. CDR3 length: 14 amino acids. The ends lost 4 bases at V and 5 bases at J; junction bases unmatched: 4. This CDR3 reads CASSLDRGRTEAFF. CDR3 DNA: TGCGCCAGCAGCCTGGACAGGGGGCGGACTGAAGCTTTCTTT.

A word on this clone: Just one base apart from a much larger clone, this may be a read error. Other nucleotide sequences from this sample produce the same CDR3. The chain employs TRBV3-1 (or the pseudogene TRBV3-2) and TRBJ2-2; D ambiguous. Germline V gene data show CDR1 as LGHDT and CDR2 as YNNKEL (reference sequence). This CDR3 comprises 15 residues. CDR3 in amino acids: CASSQDPVNTGELFF. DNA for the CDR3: TGTGCTAGCAGCCAAGATCCAGTGAACACCGGGGAGCTGTTTTTT.

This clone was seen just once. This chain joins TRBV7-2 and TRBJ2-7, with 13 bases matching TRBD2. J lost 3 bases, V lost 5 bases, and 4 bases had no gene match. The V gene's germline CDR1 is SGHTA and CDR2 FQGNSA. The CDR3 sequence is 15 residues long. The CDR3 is CASSKLAGGRYEQYF. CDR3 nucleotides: TGTGCCAGCAGCAAACTAGCGGGGGGGCGCTACGAGCAGTACTTC.

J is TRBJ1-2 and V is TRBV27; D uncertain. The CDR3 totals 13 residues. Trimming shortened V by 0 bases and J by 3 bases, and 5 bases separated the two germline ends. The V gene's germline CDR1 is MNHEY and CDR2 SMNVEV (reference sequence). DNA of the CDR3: TGTGCCAGCAGTTTATCGAGAGACTATGGCTACACCTTC. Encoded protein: CASSLSRDYGYTF.

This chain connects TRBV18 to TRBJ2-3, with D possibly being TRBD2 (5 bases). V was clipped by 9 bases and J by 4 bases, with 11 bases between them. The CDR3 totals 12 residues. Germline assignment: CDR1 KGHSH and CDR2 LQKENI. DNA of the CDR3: TGTGCCAGTTCGGGGTCAGCAGATACGCAGTATTTT. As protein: CASSGSADTQYF.

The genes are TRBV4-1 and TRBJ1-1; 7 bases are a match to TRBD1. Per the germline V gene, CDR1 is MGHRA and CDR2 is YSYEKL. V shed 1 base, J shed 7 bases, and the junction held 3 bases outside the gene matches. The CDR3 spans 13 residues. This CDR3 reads CASSQATGDEAFF. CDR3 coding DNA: TGCGCCAGCAGCCAAGCTACAGGGGATGAAGCTTTCTTT.

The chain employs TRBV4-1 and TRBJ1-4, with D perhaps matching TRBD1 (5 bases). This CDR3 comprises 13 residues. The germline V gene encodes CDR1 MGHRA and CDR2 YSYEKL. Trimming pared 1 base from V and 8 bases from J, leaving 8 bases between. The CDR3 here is CASSQGQQEKLFF. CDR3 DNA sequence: TGCGCCAGCAGCCAAGGACAGCAGGAAAAACTGTTTTTT.

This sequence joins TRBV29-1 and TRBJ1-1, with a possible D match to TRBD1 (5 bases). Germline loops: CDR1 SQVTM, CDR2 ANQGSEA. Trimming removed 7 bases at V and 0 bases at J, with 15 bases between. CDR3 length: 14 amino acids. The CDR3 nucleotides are TGCAGCGCCACCCCTGGGGGGATGAACACTGAAGCTTTCTTT. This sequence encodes CSATPGGMNTEAFF.

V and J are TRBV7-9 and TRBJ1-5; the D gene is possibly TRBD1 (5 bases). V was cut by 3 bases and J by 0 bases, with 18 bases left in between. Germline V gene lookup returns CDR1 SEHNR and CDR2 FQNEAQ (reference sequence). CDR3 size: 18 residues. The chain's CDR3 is CASSLGGDRFYSNQPQHF. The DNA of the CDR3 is TGTGCCAGCAGCTTGGGAGGGGACCGTTTTTATAGCAATCAGCCCCAGCATTTT.

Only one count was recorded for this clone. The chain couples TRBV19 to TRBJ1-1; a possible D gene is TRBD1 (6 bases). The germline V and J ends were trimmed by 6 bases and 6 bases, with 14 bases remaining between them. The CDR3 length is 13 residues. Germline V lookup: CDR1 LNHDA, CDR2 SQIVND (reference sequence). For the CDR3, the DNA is TGTGCCAGTAGCGCACAGGGTGGGGCTGAAGCTTTCTTT. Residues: CASSAQGGAEAFF. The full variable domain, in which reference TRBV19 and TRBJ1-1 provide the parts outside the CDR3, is DGGITQSPKYLFRKEGQNVTLSCEQNLNHDAMYWYRQDPGQGLRLIYYSQIVNDFQKGDIAEGYSVSREKKESFPLTVTSAQKNPTAFYLCASSAQGGAEAFFGQGTRLTVV.

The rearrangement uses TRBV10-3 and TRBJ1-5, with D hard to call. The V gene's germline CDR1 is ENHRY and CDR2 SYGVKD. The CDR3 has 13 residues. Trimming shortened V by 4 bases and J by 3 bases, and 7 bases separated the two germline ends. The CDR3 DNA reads TGTGCCATCAGTGGTGCAGACAATCAGCCCCAGCATTTT. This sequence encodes CAISGADNQPQHF.

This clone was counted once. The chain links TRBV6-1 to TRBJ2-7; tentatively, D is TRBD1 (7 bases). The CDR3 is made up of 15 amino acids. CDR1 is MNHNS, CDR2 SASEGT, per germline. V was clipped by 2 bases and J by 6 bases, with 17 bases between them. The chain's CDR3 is CASSEWRGRASEQYF. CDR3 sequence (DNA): TGTGCCAGCAGTGAATGGAGGGGGCGAGCGTCCGAGCAGTACTTC.

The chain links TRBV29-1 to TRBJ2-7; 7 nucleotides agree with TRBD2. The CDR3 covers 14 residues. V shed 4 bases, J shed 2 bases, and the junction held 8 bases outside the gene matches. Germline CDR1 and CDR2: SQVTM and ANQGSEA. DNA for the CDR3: TGCAGCGTTGGGGAGGCGGGGGATACCTACGAGCAGTACTTC. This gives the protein CSVGEAGDTYEQYF.

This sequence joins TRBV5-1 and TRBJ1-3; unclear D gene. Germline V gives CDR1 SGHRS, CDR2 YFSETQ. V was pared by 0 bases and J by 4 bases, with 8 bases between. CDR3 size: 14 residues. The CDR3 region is CASSLEQNGNTIYF. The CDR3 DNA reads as TGCGCCAGCAGCTTGGAACAGAACGGAAACACCATATATTTT.

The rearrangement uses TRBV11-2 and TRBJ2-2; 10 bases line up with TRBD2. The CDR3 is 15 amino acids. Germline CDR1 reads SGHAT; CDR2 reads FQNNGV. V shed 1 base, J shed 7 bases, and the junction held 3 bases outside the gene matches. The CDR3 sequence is CASSLAAGGDGELFF. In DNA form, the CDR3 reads TGTGCCAGCAGCTTAGCAGCGGGGGGGGACGGGGAGCTGTTTTTT.

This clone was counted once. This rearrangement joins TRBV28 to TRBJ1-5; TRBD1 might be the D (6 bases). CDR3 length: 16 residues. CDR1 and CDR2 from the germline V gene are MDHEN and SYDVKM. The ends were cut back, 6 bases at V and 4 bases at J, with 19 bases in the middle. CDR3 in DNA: TGTGCCAGCAGCCTTCAAGGGGGTATGGGGAATCAGCCCCAGCATTTT. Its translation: CASSLQGGMGNQPQHF.

Here the CDR3 reads CASIFGSGGASETQYF. The CDR3 nucleotides read TGTGCCAGCATCTTTGGTAGCGGGGGGGCTTCGGAGACCCAGTACTTC. The chain is built from TRBV2 and TRBJ2-5, with 11 bases that match TRBD2. Unmatched junction bases numbered 12, after V lost 7 bases and J lost 5 bases. The CDR3 runs 16 residues. Germline V gene sequence: CDR1 SNHLY, CDR2 FYNNEI.

In nucleotides, the CDR3 is TGTGCCAGCAGTTTACCTCCAGGGGGCACTGAAGCTTTCTTT. Translated, it gives CASSLPPGGTEAFF. This chain links TRBV28 with TRBJ1-1, with 7 bases matching TRBD1. V shed 2 bases and J 4 bases; nucleotides not matched to a gene: 4. Germline CDR1 reads MDHEN; CDR2 reads SYDVKM. The CDR3 covers 14 residues. The whole variable domain, remainder taken from reference TRBV28 and TRBJ1-1, is DVKVTQSSRYLVKRTGEKVFLECVQDMDHENMFWYRQDPGLGLRLIYFSYDVKMKEKGDIPEGYSVSREKKERFSLILESASTNQTSMYLCASSLPPGGTEAFFGQGTRLTVV.

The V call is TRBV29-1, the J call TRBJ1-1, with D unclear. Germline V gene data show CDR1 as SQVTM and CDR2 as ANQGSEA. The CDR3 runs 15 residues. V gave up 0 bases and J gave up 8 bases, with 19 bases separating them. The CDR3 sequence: CSVEDSEPARREAFF. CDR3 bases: TGCAGCGTTGAAGATTCTGAACCCGCGAGGCGGGAAGCTTTCTTT.